The clone carrying this TCR beta chain was seen repeatedly, ten times or more. Arm-PCR of CDR3 regions with iRepertoire HTBI primers generated TCR beta libraries. A single record per CDR3 protein comes from TCRdb applying MiXCR to the multiplex PCR reads. The sample shows 360,000 or so distinct CDR3 sequences, roughly 20% of them seen only once. The CDR3 spans 16 residues. Germline V lookup: CDR1 MNHGY, CDR2 SVAAGI. V lost 4 bases and J lost 8, with 20 bases in between. The entry originates in a study of regulatory T cells in long-lasting Graves disease. The time point denotes: persistent/refractory GD, antithyroid drugs over 5 years with positive TRAb. After RNA was extracted from PBMCs, the TCR library was made from it.

The source material was peripheral blood mononuclear cells (PBMCs), sampled when the disease was refractory, from a patient treated with antithyroid drugs. The chain recombines TRBV6-9 with TRBJ1-4; D is possibly TRBD1 (5 bases). This TCR came from a woman aged 40-49 years with Graves disease. In DNA, the CDR3 is TGTGCCAGCAGTTTGTGGGGGGGAGGGGATAACGAAAAACTGTTTTTT. Its protein product is CASSLWGGGDNEKLFF.